One sample yielded the 16 T cell receptor beta chains listed below, sequenced in a study of shared clonotypes between healthy human individuals. Sequencing used immunoSEQ multiplex PCR; TCRdb keeps in-frame clones, though not all of them. The data show some 1 million clones, with around four fifths seen just once and less than 1.5% held by the top ten. Sequencing was carried out using memory CD4+ T cells sorted from blood. Subset indicated: CD45RA-negative fraction. The receptor source for this set is a man in his late teens or twenties in good health.

A few counts support this clone. The sample holds other DNA sequences that translate to the same CDR3. V is TRBV5-4 and J is TRBJ2-3; D possibly uses TRBD1 or TRBD2 (5 bases each). CDR3 length: 14 amino acids. Per germline, CDR1 SGHNT and CDR2 YYREEE (reference sequence). The V end lost 0 bases, the J end lost 1 base, and 6 bases lay between the germline ends. The CDR3 sequence is CASSLGGGTDTQYF. Here the CDR3 DNA reads TGTGCCAGCAGCTTGGGAGGGGGCACAGATACGCAGTATTTT.

This clone was seen once. J is TRBJ2-5 and V is TRBV10-3; no firm D call. The CDR3 spans 13 residues. CDR1 is ENHRY, CDR2 SYGVKD, per germline. V lost 9 bases and J lost 7, with 18 bases in between. The CDR3 coding sequence is TGTGCCATTCGCGAGAGTAGAAAAGGGACCCAGTACTTC. Translated, it gives CAIRESRKGTQYF.

The rearrangement joins TRBV9 to TRBJ2-3; D is unclear. The CDR3 extends over 15 amino acids. V lost 0 bases and J lost 3, with 11 bases in between. CDR1 and CDR2 from the germline V gene are SGDLS and YYNGEE. In nucleotides, the CDR3 is TGTGCCAGCAGCGTAGGGGCCAAGCAAACAGATACGCAGTATTTT. Protein product: CASSVGAKQTDTQYF.

This clone was seen a handful of times. This sequence joins TRBV10-1 and TRBJ2-5; D gene uncertain. This CDR3 is 13 amino acids long. Germline values: CDR1 WNHNN, CDR2 SYGVQD (reference sequence). V lost 4 bases to trimming and J lost 3 bases, with 9 bases between them. In DNA form, the CDR3 reads TGCGCCAGCAGTGCTACACTAAAAGAGACCCAGTACTTC. Translating gives CASSATLKETQYF.

The rearrangement uses TRBV2 and TRBJ1-6; TRBD1 matches 8 bases. Germline V lookup: CDR1 SNHLY, CDR2 FYNNEI. This CDR3 contains 13 residues. V was clipped by 6 bases and J by 8 bases; unmatched bases: 3. The CDR3 nucleotides are TGTGCCAGCAGCGGACAGGGAGATTCACCCCTCCACTTT. This codes for CASSGQGDSPLHF.

This clone was found many times. V usage is TRBV6-6 and J usage is TRBJ1-2; the match to TRBD1 covers 8 bases. Germline V CDR1 and CDR2: MNHNY, SVGAGI (reference sequence). This CDR3 is 12 amino acids long. With 6 bases clipped from V and 3 bases from J, the junction kept 0 bases outside the gene matches. The CDR3 region has the DNA TGTGCCAGCAGGACAGGGGACTATGGCTACACCTTC. Residues: CASRTGDYGYTF.

This rearrangement joins TRBV6-1 to TRBJ1-5; D unresolved. V lost 5 bases and J lost 2, with 10 bases in between. CDR1 MNHNS and CDR2 SASEGT come from the germline V gene. This CDR3 has 14 residues. As DNA, the CDR3 is TGTGCCAGCAGTCCTGATGGAGGCAATCAGCCCCAGCATTTT. It specifies CASSPDGGNQPQHF.

In regard to this clone: This sample includes further DNA sequences coding for the same CDR3. The J gene is TRBJ1-6, the V gene TRBV6-1; D not resolved. Deletions cut 4 bases from V and 7 bases from J, with 5 bases between. CDR1 and CDR2 (germline): MNHNS, SASEGT. This CDR3 is 12 amino acids long. DNA of the CDR3: TGTGCCAGCAGTGGACCCAATTCACCCCTCCACTTT. This sequence encodes CASSGPNSPLHF.

This clone was detected only once. CDR3 bases: TGTGCCAGCAGCTTGTCACCTCAGGGTGGCGAAAAACTGTTTTTT. As protein: CASSLSPQGGEKLFF. The chain is built from TRBV5-5 and TRBJ1-4; a possible D gene is TRBD1 (5 bases). Per germline, CDR1 SGHKS and CDR2 YYEKEE (reference sequence). Trimming shortened V by 1 base and J by 8 bases, and 15 bases separated the two germline ends. CDR3 length equals 15 residues. The entire variable domain, with the rest obtained from reference TRBV5-5 and TRBJ1-4, is as follows: DAGVTQSPTHLIKTRGQQVTLRCSPISGHKSVSWYQQVLGQGPQFIFQYYEKEERGRGNFPDRFSARQFPNYSSELNVNALLLGDSALYLCASSLSPQGGEKLFFGSGTQLSVL.

This clone was observed a handful of times. V is TRBV29-1 and J is TRBJ1-1; D gene uncertain. Trimming stripped 3 bases from V and 4 bases from J, with 21 bases between. The germline gives CDR1 SQVTM, CDR2 ANQGSEA. The CDR3 contains 16 residues. The CDR3 sequence is CSVELGRHSFLTEAFF. The CDR3 DNA reads TGCAGCGTTGAGCTCGGACGTCATTCGTTTCTCACTGAAGCTTTCTTT.

The genes are TRBV5-6 and TRBJ2-1; 7 nucleotides align to TRBD1. Unmatched junction bases numbered 9, after V lost 4 bases and J lost 14 bases. The germline CDR1 and CDR2 sequences are SGHDT and YYEEEE. The CDR3 extends over 12 amino acids. CDR3 DNA sequence: TGTGCCAGCAGCGTGTGGGACAGTCCTGAGTTCTTC. It codes for CASSVWDSPEFF.

There are a few counts of this clone. CDR3 sequence: CAGQAQETQYF. The CDR3 DNA reads as TGTGCCGGCCAGGCGCAAGAGACCCAGTACTTC. This chain links TRBV30 with TRBJ2-5; D remains ambiguous. This CDR3 comprises 11 residues. Trimming took off 8 bases at V and 2 bases at J, with 9 bases between the two ends. Germline values: CDR1 GTSNPN, CDR2 SVGIG (reference sequence).

The chain carries TRBV28 and TRBJ1-6; 7 nucleotides match TRBD1. With 5 bases clipped from V and 7 bases from J, the junction kept 5 bases outside the gene matches. CDR1 MDHEN and CDR2 SYDVKM come from the germline V gene. This CDR3 contains 14 residues. In DNA, the CDR3 is TGTGCCAGCAGTCCCCTACAGGGGAATTCACCCCTCCACTTT. This translates into CASSPLQGNSPLHF.

This clone came up a few times. The chain recombines TRBV5-1 with TRBJ2-3; 8 bases fit TRBD2. After removal of 2 bases from V and 5 bases from J, the junction contained 10 bases not matched to a gene. CDR3 length equals 16 residues. CDR1 and CDR2 from the germline V gene are SGHRS and YFSETQ. The CDR3, as DNA: TGCGCCAGCAGCTTTTCTCCCCGGGAGGGTCAAGATACGCAGTATTTT. It is translated as CASSFSPREGQDTQYF.

The rearrangement joins TRBV4-3 to TRBJ2-3; TRBD1 aligns across 8 bases. The CDR3 is 14 residues long. Germline values: CDR1 LGHNA, CDR2 YSLEER. V trimming: 0 bases; J trimming: 9 bases; junction bases outside the gene matches: 5. The CDR3 coding sequence is TGCGCCAGCAGCCAAGACAGGGGGCCCGAGACGCAGTATTTT. This gives the protein CASSQDRGPETQYF.

About this clone: Mismatch with germline at one junction end may stem from a read error. The V and J genes are TRBV20-1 and TRBJ1-1, with 7 bases aligning to TRBD1. There are 8 residues in the CDR3. Germline CDR1 is DFQATT and CDR2 is SNEGSKA (reference sequence). The CDR3 spells CGKQGLDF. In DNA, the CDR3 is TGCGGGAAACAGGGGCTCGACTTT.